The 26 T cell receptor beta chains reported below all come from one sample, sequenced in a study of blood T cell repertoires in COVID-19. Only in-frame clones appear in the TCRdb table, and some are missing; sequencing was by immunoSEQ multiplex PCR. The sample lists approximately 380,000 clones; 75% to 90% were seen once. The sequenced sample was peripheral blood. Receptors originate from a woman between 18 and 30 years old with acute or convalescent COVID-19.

DNA of the CDR3: TGTGCCATCAGTGAGCCTACGGGGGGCCAAGAGACCCAGTACTTC. Its protein product is CAISEPTGGQETQYF. This chain links TRBV10-3 with TRBJ2-5, with 7 bases identical to TRBD2. V shed 2 bases and J 1 base; nucleotides not matched to a gene: 4. Germline loops: CDR1 ENHRY, CDR2 SYGVKD. This CDR3 is built from 15 residues.

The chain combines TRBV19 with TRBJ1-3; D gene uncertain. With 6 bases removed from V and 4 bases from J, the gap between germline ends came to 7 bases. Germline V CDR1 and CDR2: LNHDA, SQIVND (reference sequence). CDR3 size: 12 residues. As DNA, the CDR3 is TGTGCCAGTAGGGAGTTCGGAAACACCATATATTTT. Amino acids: CASREFGNTIYF.

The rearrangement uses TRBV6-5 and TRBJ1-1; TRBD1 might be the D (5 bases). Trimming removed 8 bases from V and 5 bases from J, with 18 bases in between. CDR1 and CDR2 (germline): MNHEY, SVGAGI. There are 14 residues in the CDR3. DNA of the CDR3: TGTGCCAGCGTGGCGAAGGACGGGGGAACTGAAGCTTTCTTT. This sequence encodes CASVAKDGGTEAFF.

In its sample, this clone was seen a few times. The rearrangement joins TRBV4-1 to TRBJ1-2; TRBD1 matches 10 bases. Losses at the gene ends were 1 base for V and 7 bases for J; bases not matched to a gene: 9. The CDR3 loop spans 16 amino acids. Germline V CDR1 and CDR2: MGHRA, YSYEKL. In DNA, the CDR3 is TGCGCCAGCAGCCAAGGACAGGGGGCAGTTGCTTCTGGCTACACCTTC. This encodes CASSQGQGAVASGYTF.

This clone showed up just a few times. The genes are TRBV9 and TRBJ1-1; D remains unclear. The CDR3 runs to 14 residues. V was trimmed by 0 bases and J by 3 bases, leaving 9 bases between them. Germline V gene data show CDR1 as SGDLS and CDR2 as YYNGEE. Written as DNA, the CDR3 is TGTGCCAGCAGCGTAGTCGGCGGCGACACTGAAGCTTTCTTT. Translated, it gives CASSVVGGDTEAFF.

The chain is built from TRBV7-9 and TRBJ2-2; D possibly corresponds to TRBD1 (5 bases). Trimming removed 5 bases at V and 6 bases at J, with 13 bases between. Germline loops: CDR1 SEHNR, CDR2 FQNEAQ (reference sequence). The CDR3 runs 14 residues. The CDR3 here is CASSEKGCSGELFF. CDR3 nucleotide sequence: TGTGCCAGCAGCGAAAAGGGGTGTTCCGGGGAGCTGTTTTTT.

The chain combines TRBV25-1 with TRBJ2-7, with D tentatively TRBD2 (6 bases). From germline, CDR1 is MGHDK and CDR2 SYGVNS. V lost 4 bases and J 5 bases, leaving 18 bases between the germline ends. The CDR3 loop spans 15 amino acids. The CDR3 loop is CASSAFMASVHEQYF. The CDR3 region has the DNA TGTGCCAGCAGTGCCTTTATGGCTAGCGTCCACGAGCAGTACTTC.

This CDR3 reads CASSTRYQSGGYTF. CDR3 nucleotides: TGTGCCAGCAGCACCAGATATCAGTCAGGGGGCTACACCTTC. This chain links TRBV9 with TRBJ1-2; D might be TRBD1 (5 bases). V shed 4 bases and J shed 8 bases, with 18 bases lying between them. The CDR3 loop spans 14 amino acids. The germline V gene has CDR1 SGDLS and CDR2 YYNGEE.

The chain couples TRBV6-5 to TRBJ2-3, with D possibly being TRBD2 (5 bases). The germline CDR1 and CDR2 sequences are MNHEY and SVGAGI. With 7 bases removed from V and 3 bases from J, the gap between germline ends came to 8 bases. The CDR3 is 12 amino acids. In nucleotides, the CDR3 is TGTGCCAGCATGGACTGGACAGATACGCAGTATTTT. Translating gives CASMDWTDTQYF.

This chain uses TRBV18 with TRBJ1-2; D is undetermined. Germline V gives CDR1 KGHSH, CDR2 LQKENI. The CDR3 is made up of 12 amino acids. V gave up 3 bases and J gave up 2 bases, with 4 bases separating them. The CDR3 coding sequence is TGTGCCAGCTCACCGTCGAACTATGGCTACACCTTC. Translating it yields CASSPSNYGYTF.

CDR3 in amino acids: CASSPRTSGTITGELFF. Here the CDR3 DNA reads TGTGCCAGCAGCCCGAGGACTAGCGGGACGATAACCGGGGAGCTGTTTTTT. This rearrangement joins TRBV9 to TRBJ2-2, with 12 nucleotides matching TRBD2. Unmatched junction bases numbered 9, after V lost 4 bases and J lost 5 bases. This CDR3 is built from 17 residues. Germline CDR1 and CDR2: SGDLS and YYNGEE.

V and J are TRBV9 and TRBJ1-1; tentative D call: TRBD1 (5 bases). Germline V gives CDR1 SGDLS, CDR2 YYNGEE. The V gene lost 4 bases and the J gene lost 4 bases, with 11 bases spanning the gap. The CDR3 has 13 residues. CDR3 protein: CASSSATGTEAFF. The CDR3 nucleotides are TGTGCCAGCAGCTCCGCCACAGGCACTGAAGCTTTCTTT. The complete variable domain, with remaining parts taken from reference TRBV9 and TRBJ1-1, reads DSGVTQTPKHLITATGQRVTLRCSPRSGDLSVYWYQQSLDQGLQFLIQYYNGEERAKGNILERFSAQQFPDLHSELNLSSLELGDSALYFCASSSATGTEAFFGQGTRLTVV.

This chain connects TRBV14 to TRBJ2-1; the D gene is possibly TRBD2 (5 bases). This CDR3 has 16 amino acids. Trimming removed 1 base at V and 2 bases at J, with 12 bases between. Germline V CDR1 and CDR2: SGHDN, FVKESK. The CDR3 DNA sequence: TGTGCCAGCAGCCAAGGTAAAGGGCGGGCCTACAATGAGCAGTTCTTC. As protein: CASSQGKGRAYNEQFF.

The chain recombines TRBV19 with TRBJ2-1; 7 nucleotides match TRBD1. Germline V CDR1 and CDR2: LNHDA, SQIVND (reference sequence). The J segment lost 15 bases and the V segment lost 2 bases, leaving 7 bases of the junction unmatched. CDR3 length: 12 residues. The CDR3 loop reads CASSISQGIWFF. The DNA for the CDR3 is TGTGCCAGTAGTATATCACAGGGGATTTGGTTCTTC.

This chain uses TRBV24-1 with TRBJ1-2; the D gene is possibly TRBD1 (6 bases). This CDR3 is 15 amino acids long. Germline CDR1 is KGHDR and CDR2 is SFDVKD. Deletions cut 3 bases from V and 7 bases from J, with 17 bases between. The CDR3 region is CATSDPRDKSFGYTF. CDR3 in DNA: TGTGCCACCAGTGATCCTCGGGACAAGTCCTTTGGCTACACCTTC.

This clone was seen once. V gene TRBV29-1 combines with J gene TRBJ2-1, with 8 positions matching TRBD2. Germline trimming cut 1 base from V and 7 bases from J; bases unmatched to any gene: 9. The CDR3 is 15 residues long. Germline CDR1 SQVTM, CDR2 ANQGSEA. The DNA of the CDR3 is TGCAGCGTTGAAGGTTTAGGCGGGGGGTTAAATGAGCAGTTCTTC. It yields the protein CSVEGLGGGLNEQFF.

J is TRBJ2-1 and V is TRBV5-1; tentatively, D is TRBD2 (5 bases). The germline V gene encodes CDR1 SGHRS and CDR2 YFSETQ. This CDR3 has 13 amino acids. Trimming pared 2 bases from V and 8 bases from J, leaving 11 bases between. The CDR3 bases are TGCGCCAGCAGCTTACGCCCGGAGGATGAGCAGTTCTTC. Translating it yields CASSLRPEDEQFF.

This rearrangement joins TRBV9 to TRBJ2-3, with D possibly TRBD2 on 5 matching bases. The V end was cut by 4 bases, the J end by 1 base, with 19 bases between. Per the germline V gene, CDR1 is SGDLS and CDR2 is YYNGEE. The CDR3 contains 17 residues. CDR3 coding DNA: TGTGCCAGCAGCACGAGCGAGGGTTGGGCTGGCACAGATACGCAGTATTTT. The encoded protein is CASSTSEGWAGTDTQYF.

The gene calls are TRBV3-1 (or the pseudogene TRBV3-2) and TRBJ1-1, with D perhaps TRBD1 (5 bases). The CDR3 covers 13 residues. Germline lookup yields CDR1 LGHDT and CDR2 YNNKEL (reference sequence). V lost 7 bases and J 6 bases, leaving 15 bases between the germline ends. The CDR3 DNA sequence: TGTGCCAGCAAGCACGACGGGGGGGCTGAAGCTTTCTTT. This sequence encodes CASKHDGGAEAFF.

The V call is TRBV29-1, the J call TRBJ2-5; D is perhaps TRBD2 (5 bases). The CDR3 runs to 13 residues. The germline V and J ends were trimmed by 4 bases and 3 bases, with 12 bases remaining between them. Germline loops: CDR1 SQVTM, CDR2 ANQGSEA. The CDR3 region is CSVAVTEEETQYF. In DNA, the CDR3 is TGCAGCGTTGCGGTCACGGAGGAAGAGACCCAGTACTTC. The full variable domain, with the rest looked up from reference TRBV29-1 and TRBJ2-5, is SAVISQKPSRDICQRGTSLTIQCQVDSQVTMMFWYRQQPGQSLTLIATANQGSEATYESGFVIDKFPISRPNLTFSTLTVSNMSPEDSSIYLCSVAVTEEETQYFGPGTRLLVL.

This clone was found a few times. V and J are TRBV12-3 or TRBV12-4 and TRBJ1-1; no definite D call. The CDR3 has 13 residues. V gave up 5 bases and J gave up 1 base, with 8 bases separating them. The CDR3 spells CASSPDKNTEAFF. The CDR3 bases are TGTGCCAGCAGTCCCGACAAGAACACTGAAGCTTTCTTT.

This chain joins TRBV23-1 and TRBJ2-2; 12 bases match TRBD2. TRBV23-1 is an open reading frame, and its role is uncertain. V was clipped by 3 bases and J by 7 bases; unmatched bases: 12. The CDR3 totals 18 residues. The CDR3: CASSQGLAGGVEVGELFF. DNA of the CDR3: TGCGCCAGCAGTCAGGGGCTAGCGGGAGGGGTTGAGGTCGGGGAGCTGTTTTTT.

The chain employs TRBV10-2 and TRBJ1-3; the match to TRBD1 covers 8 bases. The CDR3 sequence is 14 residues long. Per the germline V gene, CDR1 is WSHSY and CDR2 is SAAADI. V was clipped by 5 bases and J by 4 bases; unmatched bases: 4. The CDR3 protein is CASSTGGIGNTIYF. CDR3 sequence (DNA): TGCGCCAGCAGTACAGGGGGGATCGGAAACACCATATATTTT.

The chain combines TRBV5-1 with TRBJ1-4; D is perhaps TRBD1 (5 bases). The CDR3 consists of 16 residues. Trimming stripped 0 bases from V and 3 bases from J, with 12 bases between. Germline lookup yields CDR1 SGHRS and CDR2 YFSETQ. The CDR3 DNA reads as TGCGCCAGCAGCTTGGAGGGAGGGGTCCCTAATGAAAAACTGTTTTTT. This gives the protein CASSLEGGVPNEKLFF.

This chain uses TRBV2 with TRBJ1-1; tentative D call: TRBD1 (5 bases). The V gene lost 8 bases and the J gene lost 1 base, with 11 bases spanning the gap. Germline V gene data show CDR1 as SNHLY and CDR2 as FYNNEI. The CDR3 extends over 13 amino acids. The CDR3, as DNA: TGTGCCAGCGGGGGGGATGAGAACACTGAAGCTTTCTTT. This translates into CASGGDENTEAFF.

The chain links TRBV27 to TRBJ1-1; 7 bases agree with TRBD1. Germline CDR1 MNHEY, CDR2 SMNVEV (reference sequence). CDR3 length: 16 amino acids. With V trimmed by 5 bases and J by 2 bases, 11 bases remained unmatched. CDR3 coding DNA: TGTGCCAGCAGTCCGATGACAGGGTCGAGAAACACTGAAGCTTTCTTT. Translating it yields CASSPMTGSRNTEAFF.